This note documents a single T cell receptor (beta chain) sequence. The data stem from a study of technical replicates of blood from several donors. Germline V gives CDR1 MNHEY, CDR2 SVGAGI. This CDR3 spans 14 amino acids. The V and J ends lost 6 bases and 7 bases, in that order; junction bases with no gene match: 8. The repertoire was sequenced with immunoSEQ multiplex PCR; TCRdb's copy has only in-frame clones and lacks some. Altogether 64,000 or so clones are present, around 97% being singletons, with the ten largest covering roughly 0.2%. This receptor was obtained from a human donor in good health. The chain recombines TRBV6-5 with TRBJ2-7; TRBD2 matches 11 bases. Sequencing was performed on T cells isolated from PBMCs. The CDR3 reads CASSPTTSGSEQYF. The CDR3 DNA follows: TGTGCCAGCAGCCCGACCACTAGCGGGAGTGAGCAGTACTTC.